These T cell receptor beta chains were read from a single sample in a study of patients and donors after allogeneic stem cell transplantation. TCRdb called the RT-PCR reads again in MiXCR, with one record for every CDR3 protein. The sample lists 15,000 to 20,000 distinct CDR3 sequences; 4.9% were seen once. Sequencing input: blood, either unsorted or a sorted T cell fraction (not recorded which). These receptors all come from a human donor who was either an allogeneic HSCT recipient or a stem cell or donor lymphocyte infusion donor (not recorded which). It is not recorded whose cells these are; they may come from a transplant donor. Each CDR3 is given with its conserved first and last residue. The D gene is left open where the match is weak. Each size is once, few or many counts, or a class when the clone is expanded.

many,.,TRBV28,TRBJ1-3,TGTGCCAGCAGTTTATCGGGAGGAAACACCATATATTTT,CASSLSGGNTIYF
medium-sized,.,TRBV7-9,TRBJ2-2,TGTGCCAGCAGCTTAGACACTCACACCGGGGAGCTGTTTTTT,CASSLDTHTGELFF
large,TRBD2,TRBV7-2,TRBJ2-1,TGTGCCAGCAGCTTAGGGACTAGCTCCTACAATGAGCAGTTCTTC,CASSLGTSSYNEQFF
many,TRBD1,TRBV7-9,TRBJ2-3,TGTGCCAGCAGCACCACGGGACAGTACTTTGATACGCAGTATTTT,CASSTTGQYFDTQYF
many,.,TRBV20-1,TRBJ1-6,TGCAGTGCTAGAGTGGGGGGTGGGTATGATAATTCACCCCTCCACTTT,CSARVGGGYDNSPLHF
many,.,TRBV24-1,TRBJ2-3,TGTGCCACCAGTGATTTTCCTAGGATGGGAGAAAGGGGTACAGATACGCAGTATTTT,CATSDFPRMGERGTDTQYF
few,TRBD1,TRBV18,TRBJ1-5,TGTGCCAGCTCACCACTAGGGGGCGGTCAGCCCCAGCATTTT,CASSPLGGGQPQHF
many,TRBD1,TRBV7-9,TRBJ2-7,TGTGCCAGCAGTCGACGGGACAGAAACTACGAGCAGTACTTC,CASSRRDRNYEQYF
few,.,TRBV9,TRBJ1-1,TGTGCCAGCAGCGTTGAACCGTCGGGGAACACTGAAGCTTTCTTT,CASSVEPSGNTEAFF
few,.,TRBV7-9,TRBJ2-5,TGTGCCAGCAGCCCACTTAGTAGTAATGCCCAGTACTTC,CASSPLSSNAQYF
few,TRBD2,TRBV7-9,TRBJ2-7,TGTGCCAGCAGCAACTCCATTCTAGCGGGAGAGCCCTACGAGCAGTACTTC,CASSNSILAGEPYEQYF
many,.,TRBV24-1,TRBJ2-7,TGTGCCACCAGGATTGGAGGGGCGGTAGACGAGCAGTACTTC,CATRIGGAVDEQYF
many,TRBD2,TRBV10-3,TRBJ2-5,TGTGCCATCAGTGGTCCTAGCGGGGGGGCTCGGGAGACCCAGTACTTC,CAISGPSGGARETQYF
many,.,TRBV7-9,TRBJ2-5,TGTGCCAGCAGCTGGGGGCCTTTGTACCAAGAGACCCAGTACTTC,CASSWGPLYQETQYF
many,.,TRBV6-1,TRBJ1-5,TGTGCCAGCAGTGACCACAGGGATCAGCCCCAGCATTTT,CASSDHRDQPQHF
few,TRBD1,TRBV28,TRBJ1-1,TGTGCCAGCAGTTCTCGGGACAGATGGGGTGAAGCTTTCTTT,CASSSRDRWGEAFF
few,.,TRBV7-9,TRBJ2-5,TGTGCCAGCAGCCCGGGGGACATTGGGTTGGAGACCCAGTACTTC,CASSPGDIGLETQYF
many,.,TRBV7-9,TRBJ2-5,TGTGCCAGCAGCTTAGGGACAGCCAGGGAGACCCAGTACTTC,CASSLGTARETQYF